The following is a TCR beta chain sequence with its context. Its antigen is unknown. This entry comes from a study of T cell responses to AZD1222 COVID-19 vaccine. About the research overall: Analyses pooled second doses at about 4 or about 12 weeks. Study-wide results and caveats: Seropositivity was recorded at baseline in only six AZD1222 recipients. Two AZD1222 doses significantly raised spike-specific TCR breadth and depth over controls. No day 14 peak samples; only post-peak repertoires were characterized.

Assay used: immunoSEQ multiplex PCR; TCRdb lists only in-frame clones, some missing. The table shows over 100,000 clones, with approximately 90% occurring only once. The germline V gene encodes CDR1 ENHRY and CDR2 SYGVKD. The germline V and J ends were trimmed by 10 bases and 3 bases, with 12 bases remaining between them. This CDR3 has 13 amino acids. The receptor comes from an adult in good health. The gene calls are TRBV10-3 and TRBJ1-4, with D tentatively TRBD1 (5 bases). The sequencing here drew on peripheral blood, taken on day 0 of AZD1222 vaccination. The CDR3 region has the DNA TGTGCCAGCGGGGGGGAGGCTAATGAAAAACTGTTTTTT. Translated: CASGGEANEKLFF.